These 25 T cell receptor beta chains originate from one sample sequenced in a study of blood T cell repertoires in COVID-19. The data were produced by immunoSEQ multiplex PCR, yet TCRdb's version contains in-frame clones alone and is incomplete. The top ten clones hold around 7.8% of a sample with around 150,000 clones, around four fifths of them seen once. Sequencing used PBMCs or T cells enriched from blood (not recorded which). The receptors were gathered from a man aged 50 to 59 who had recovered from COVID-19.

V and J are TRBV27 and TRBJ1-5, with D unresolved. This CDR3 has 13 amino acids. V was pared by 4 bases and J by 9 bases, with 13 bases between. Looked up from germline, CDR1 is MNHEY and CDR2 is SMNVEV (reference sequence). The CDR3: CASSSGPSRPQHF. CDR3 nucleotide sequence: TGTGCCAGCAGTTCAGGTCCTTCGAGGCCCCAGCATTTT.

The chain links TRBV5-6 to TRBJ1-2, with TRBD1 identical over 10 bases. The V gene's germline CDR1 is SGHDT and CDR2 YYEEEE. The CDR3 contains 17 residues. The V gene end was trimmed by 4 bases and the J gene end by 7 bases; junction bases not matched to a gene: 16. The CDR3 region is CASSPSTGGNLSGGYTF. CDR3 nucleotides: TGTGCCAGCAGCCCGTCGACAGGGGGCAACCTCTCGGGTGGCTACACCTTC.

CDR3 sequence reads: CASSQGTGVSQPQHF. The CDR3, as DNA: TGTGCCAGCAGCCAAGGTACAGGGGTTTCTCAGCCCCAGCATTTT. This chain connects TRBV3-1 (or the pseudogene TRBV3-2) to TRBJ1-5; 7 bases line up with TRBD1. The V segment lost 1 base and the J segment 6 bases; nucleotides outside the gene matches: 6. The CDR3 runs to 15 residues. Germline V gene data show CDR1 as LGHDT and CDR2 as YNNKEL (reference sequence).

The chain couples TRBV29-1 to TRBJ2-6, with 7 bases aligning to TRBD1. Germline values: CDR1 SQVTM, CDR2 ANQGSEA. The CDR3 is 18 amino acids. The V segment lost 5 bases and the J segment 0 bases; nucleotides outside the gene matches: 13. CDR3 amino acids: CSVKEGGRQISGANVLTF. The CDR3 region has the DNA TGCAGCGTTAAGGAAGGGGGCCGACAGATCTCTGGGGCCAACGTCCTGACTTTC.

This clone occurred once. The genes are TRBV13 and TRBJ2-2, with 13 positions matching TRBD2. V dropped 1 base and J dropped 7; count of bases not matched to a gene: 3. This CDR3 is 16 amino acids long. Germline V gene lookup returns CDR1 PRHDT and CDR2 FYEKMQ (reference sequence). For the CDR3, the DNA is TGTGCCAGCAGCTTAGTGGGACTAGCGGGGCGCGGGGAGCTGTTTTTT. This sequence encodes CASSLVGLAGRGELFF.

The chain is built from TRBV14 and TRBJ2-7, with 7 bases identical to TRBD1. V lost 3 bases and J lost 6; bases outside the gene matches: 11. Germline V lookup: CDR1 SGHDN, CDR2 FVKESK. This CDR3 comprises 15 residues. The CDR3: CASSQPGQAKVEQYF. Here the CDR3 DNA reads TGTGCCAGCAGCCAGCCCGGACAGGCCAAGGTCGAGCAGTACTTC. Together with reference TRBV14 and TRBJ2-7, the CDR3 gives the full variable domain: EAGVTQFPSHSVIEKGQTVTLRCDPISGHDNLYWYRRVMGKEIKFLLHFVKESKQDESGMPNNRFLAERTGGTYSTLKVQPAELEDSGVYFCASSQPGQAKVEQYFGPGTRLTVT.

This chain connects TRBV7-2 to TRBJ2-7; D is possibly TRBD2 (6 bases). Germline V gene data show CDR1 as SGHTA and CDR2 as FQGNSA. Trimming left V 1 base short and J 4 bases short, with 11 bases between. There are 14 residues in the CDR3. The DNA for the CDR3 is TGTGCCAGCAGCTTAGGGACTATTTCATACGAGCAGTACTTC. It specifies CASSLGTISYEQYF.

This clone appeared once. CDR3 sequence (DNA): TGTGCCAGCAGCGTGGAGGGGAAATCACCCCTCCACTTT. Translated: CASSVEGKSPLHF. This chain uses TRBV11-1 with TRBJ1-6; possibly TRBD1 for D (5 bases). V lost 5 bases to trimming and J lost 10 bases, with 12 bases between them. The CDR3 totals 13 residues. Germline CDR1 and CDR2: SGHAT and FQDESV (reference sequence).

This clone has a handful of counts. The gene calls are TRBV11-2 and TRBJ2-1; perhaps TRBD2 as D (5 bases). The CDR3 sequence is 13 residues long. Looked up from germline, CDR1 is SGHAT and CDR2 is FQNNGV. V shed 1 base and J shed 5 bases, with 6 bases lying between them. This CDR3 reads CASSLGLNNEQFF. The CDR3, as DNA: TGTGCCAGCAGCTTAGGACTAAACAATGAGCAGTTCTTC.

This clone has only a few counts. The chain recombines TRBV19 with TRBJ1-3, with a weak D call TRBD1 (5 bases). V shed 0 bases and J shed 4 bases, with 7 bases lying between them. Germline V gene lookup returns CDR1 LNHDA and CDR2 SQIVND (reference sequence). The CDR3 spans 14 residues. The CDR3 spells CASSIDRAGNTIYF. The DNA for the CDR3 is TGTGCCAGTAGTATAGACAGGGCCGGAAACACCATATATTTT.

Written as DNA, the CDR3 is TGTGCCAGCAGTTCCACGGTATTTAAGGAGACCCAGTACTTC. Its protein product is CASSSTVFKETQYF. This chain uses TRBV7-2 with TRBJ2-5; no clear D. The V end lost 6 bases, the J end lost 5 bases, and 16 bases lay between the germline ends. The CDR3 consists of 14 residues. Germline V lookup: CDR1 SGHTA, CDR2 FQGNSA. Full variable domain (missing parts from reference TRBV7-2 and TRBJ2-5): GAGVSQSPSNKVTEKGKDVELRCDPISGHTALYWYRQSLGQGLEFLIYFQGNSAPDKSGLPSDRFSAERTGGSVSTLTIQRTQQEDSAVYLCASSSTVFKETQYFGPGTRLLVL.

The DNA for the CDR3 is TGTGCCACCAGCAGAGCGGCGGACAGGGGAAGGGATGGCTACACCTTC. This translates into CATSRAADRGRDGYTF. V gene TRBV15 combines with J gene TRBJ1-2; TRBD1 matches 9 bases. Germline V lookup: CDR1 LNHNV, CDR2 YYDKDF (reference sequence). There are 16 residues in the CDR3. After removal of 1 base from V and 6 bases from J, the junction contained 9 bases not matched to a gene.

The chain has TRBV10-3 and TRBJ1-2, with 10 bases identical to TRBD1. The trim removed 4 bases at V and 6 bases at J, leaving 8 bases unmatched. The length of the CDR3 is 15 residues. CDR1 and CDR2 from the germline V gene are ENHRY and SYGVKD. CDR3 in amino acids: CAISGSWDRGDGYTF. CDR3 bases: TGTGCCATCAGTGGTTCGTGGGACAGGGGTGATGGCTACACCTTC.

V is TRBV5-1 and J is TRBJ1-3; no clear D gene. V lost 1 base, J lost 0 bases, and 5 bases lay in between. CDR3 length: 14 residues. Germline loops: CDR1 SGHRS, CDR2 YFSETQ. The CDR3 region has the DNA TGCGCCAGCAGCTTGTCGGGCTCTGGAAACACCATATATTTT. Protein product: CASSLSGSGNTIYF.

This chain links TRBV6-2 or TRBV6-3 with TRBJ2-7, with no clear D. Germline CDR1 MNHEY, CDR2 SVGEGT. Deletions cut 4 bases from V and 1 base from J, with 23 bases between. The length of the CDR3 is 18 residues. The CDR3 protein is CASSFTTFRDTTSYEQYF. The CDR3 DNA sequence: TGTGCCAGCAGTTTCACAACCTTCCGAGACACCACATCCTACGAGCAGTACTTC.

The gene calls are TRBV25-1 and TRBJ2-2, with TRBD2 identical over 8 bases. Germline CDR1 reads MGHDK; CDR2 reads SYGVNS. The CDR3 is 15 residues long. J was trimmed by 1 base and V by 5 bases; bases with no gene match: 3. In nucleotides, the CDR3 is TGTGCCAGCAGTAAGCGGGGGATGAACACCGGGGAGCTGTTTTTT. Translated: CASSKRGMNTGELFF.

A remark on this clone: Other DNA sequences in this specimen translate into the identical CDR3. The chain joins TRBV18 to TRBJ1-6; TRBD1 aligns across 10 bases. V lost 5 bases to trimming and J lost 8 bases; unmatched junction nucleotides: 6. In germline, CDR1 is KGHSH, CDR2 LQKENI. This CDR3 is built from 15 residues. CDR3 region: CASSETGGRDSPLHF. CDR3 nucleotide sequence: TGTGCCAGCTCAGAGACAGGGGGCCGAGATTCACCCCTCCACTTT.

The chain links TRBV2 to TRBJ1-1; 9 bases align to TRBD1. This CDR3 has 13 amino acids. Germline CDR1 is SNHLY and CDR2 is FYNNEI. The junction had 5 bases not matched to a gene; V was cut back by 7 bases and J by 5 bases. The CDR3 DNA follows: TGTGCCAGCACCCAACAGGGGGCGACTGAAGCTTTCTTT. Translating it yields CASTQQGATEAFF.

The chain has TRBV7-2 and TRBJ1-2; 9 nucleotides match TRBD1. J lost 4 bases, V lost 5 bases, and 8 bases had no gene match. CDR3 length: 15 amino acids. The germline CDR1 and CDR2 sequences are SGHTA and FQGNSA. This CDR3 is CASSTRDRVTYGYTF. For the CDR3, the DNA is TGTGCCAGCAGCACAAGGGACAGGGTGACCTATGGCTACACCTTC.

This sequence joins TRBV7-6 and TRBJ1-4, with 9 bases aligning to TRBD1. CDR1 SGHVS and CDR2 FNYEAQ come from the germline V gene. The CDR3 is 16 amino acids. V lost 5 bases to trimming and J lost 0 bases; unmatched junction nucleotides: 4. This CDR3 reads CASSNRQGATNEKLFF. The DNA of the CDR3 is TGTGCCAGCAGCAATCGACAGGGGGCAACTAATGAAAAACTGTTTTTT. Combining the CDR3 with reference TRBV7-6 and TRBJ1-4 gives the whole variable domain GAGVSQSPRYKVTKRGQDVALRCDPISGHVSLYWYRQALGQGPEFLTYFNYEAQQDKSGLPNDRFSAERPEGSISTLTIQRTEQRDSAMYRCASSNRQGATNEKLFFGSGTQLSVL.

The chain is built from TRBV6-4 and TRBJ1-6, with TRBD1 matching 9 bases. Trimming took 3 bases from V and 7 from J; bases not matched to a gene: 10. Germline V gives CDR1 MRHNA, CDR2 SNTAGT. The CDR3 extends over 17 amino acids. The CDR3 loop is CASSEEITGGRNSPLHF. The CDR3, as DNA: TGTGCCAGCAGTGAGGAAATTACAGGGGGCCGCAATTCACCCCTCCACTTT.

This sequence joins TRBV6-5 and TRBJ2-1; 10 positions match TRBD2. The CDR3 spans 14 residues. With V trimmed by 7 bases and J by 7 bases, 7 bases remained unmatched. CDR1 is MNHEY, CDR2 SVGAGI, per germline. The CDR3 nucleotides are TGTGCCAGCAAAGCGGGGGGGCCTGGTAATGAGCAGTTCTTC. As protein: CASKAGGPGNEQFF.

This chain joins TRBV15 and TRBJ1-2, with D unresolved. CDR1 is LNHNV and CDR2 is YYDKDF in the germline V gene (reference sequence). CDR3 length: 12 amino acids. Trimming removed 4 bases from V and 8 bases from J, with 11 bases in between. CDR3: CATSKEAGGYTF. The CDR3 DNA sequence: TGTGCCACCAGCAAAGAAGCGGGAGGCTACACCTTC.

This clone was found once. The chain joins TRBV11-2 to TRBJ1-1; D is perhaps TRBD1 (5 bases). The CDR3 has 11 amino acids. Deletions cut 5 bases from V and 10 bases from J, with 11 bases between. The germline V gene has CDR1 SGHAT and CDR2 FQNNGV. CDR3 protein: CASSLLGGAFF. The DNA of the CDR3 is TGTGCCAGCAGCCTCCTCGGGGGAGCTTTCTTT.

V is TRBV9 and J is TRBJ1-3; 10 bases match TRBD1. Germline V lookup: CDR1 SGDLS, CDR2 YYNGEE. The CDR3 loop spans 18 amino acids. V shed 0 bases, J shed 0 bases, and the junction held 6 bases outside the gene matches. CDR3 protein: CASSVVGQGTGSGNTIYF. The DNA of the CDR3 is TGTGCCAGCAGCGTAGTGGGACAGGGGACCGGCTCTGGAAACACCATATATTTT.